This passage covers 29 T cell receptor delta chains from one sample sequenced in a study of Vδ1+ human thymocytes (dated by TCRdb to about 2018). These receptors have no identified antigens. The data were produced on an Illumina MiSeq. RNA was isolated using the RNeasy mini kit, and reverse transcription was performed with Superscript III. CDR3 amplicons were produced by multiplex PCR using pooled V-gene forward primers and a constant-region reverse primer with Illumina adaptor overhangs. Identical DNA sequences were merged into single rows after TCRdb reprocessed the public reads with CATT. Counted in this sample were roughly 76,000 delta-chain clones; about 38% of them appeared once. The ten largest clones add up to over 0.2% of the sample. Study-wide conclusions, independent of this receptor: The thymic TRG and TRD repertoires appeared highly polyclonal, with Gaussian CDR3 length distributions, in contrast to the oligoclonal repertoires of peripheral blood.

Sample: Vdelta1+ gamma-delta thymocytes from the thymus. The cell subset or site label, read with the paper, signifies: FACS-sorted CD3+ TCRalphabeta- TCRVdelta1+ TCRVdelta2- thymocytes. These receptors originate from a boy less than two years old who had congenital heart surgery.

The chain couples TRDV1 to TRDJ1; 9 bases agree with TRDD2. The CDR3 runs to 18 residues. The V gene end was trimmed by 5 bases and the J gene end by 2 bases; junction bases not matched to a gene: 15. Per germline, CDR1 TSWWSYY and CDR2 QGS. The CDR3 sequence is CALGRQGLPTNKTDKLIF. The CDR3, as DNA: TGTGCTCTTGGGAGACAAGGCCTTCCTACGAATAAAACCGATAAACTCATCTTT.

The chain couples TRDV2 to TRDJ1; the match to TRDD3 covers 13 bases. V gave up 1 base and J gave up 4 bases; unmatched junction bases: 17. CDR3 size: 20 residues. Germline assignment: CDR1 GEAIGNYY and CDR2 EKD. This chain's CDR3 is CACDTGYWGIRHGDGDKLIF. CDR3 nucleotide sequence: TGTGCCTGTGACACGGGGTACTGGGGGATACGACACGGCGACGGCGATAAACTCATCTTT.

The genes are TRDV1 and TRDJ1; D is unresolved. The CDR3 has 16 residues. CDR1 TSWWSYY and CDR2 QGS come from the germline V gene. With 2 bases removed from V and 0 bases from J, the gap between germline ends came to 13 bases. This chain's CDR3 is CALGERDRPHTDKLIF. DNA for the CDR3: TGTGCTCTTGGGGAAAGAGACAGACCGCACACCGATAAACTCATCTTT.

The V call is TRDV1, the J call TRDJ1, with D perhaps matching TRDD3 (6 bases). Trimming pared 1 base from V and 0 bases from J, leaving 30 bases between. The CDR3 is 22 amino acids. Germline-derived CDR1 and CDR2 are TSWWSYY and QGS. Here the CDR3 reads CALGERRPGVVKPPGHTDKLIF. CDR3 bases: TGTGCTCTTGGGGAACGGAGACCTGGGGTGGTGAAACCACCGGGTCACACCGATAAACTCATCTTT.

A note on this clone: Just one base apart from a much larger clone, this may be a read error. The chain combines TRDV2 with TRDJ1, with D unresolved. CDR1 is GEAIGNYY and CDR2 is EKD in the germline V gene. Trimming pared 3 bases from V and 5 bases from J, leaving 15 bases between. This CDR3 has 14 amino acids. CDR3 sequence (DNA): TGTGCCTGTGACGACTGTGGACATTATGATAAACTCATCTTT. Encoded protein: CACDDCGHYDKLIF.

This clone was picked up a small number of times. This same CDR3 is encoded by further DNA sequences in the sample. The chain combines TRDV2 with TRDJ1; 9 nucleotides line up with TRDD3. V gave up 1 base and J gave up 8 bases; unmatched junction bases: 19. Germline V gives CDR1 GEAIGNYY, CDR2 EKD. The CDR3 is 18 amino acids. Here the CDR3 reads CACDTEGGIQKWGKKLIF. Written as DNA, the CDR3 is TGTGCCTGTGACACTGAAGGGGGGATACAAAAGTGGGGAAAGAAACTCATCTTT.

This clone was seen a handful of times. The V call is TRDV1, the J call TRDJ1; 8 bases are shared with TRDD3. Germline V gene lookup returns CDR1 TSWWSYY and CDR2 QGS. The CDR3 totals 22 residues. V dropped 5 bases and J dropped 0; count of bases not matched to a gene: 26. The CDR3 sequence: CALGKDYTRPGGQGPHTDKLIF. In DNA form, the CDR3 reads TGTGCTCTTGGGAAAGATTATACGCGGCCTGGGGGACAGGGTCCCCACACCGATAAACTCATCTTT.

This chain connects TRDV1 to TRDJ1; D is perhaps TRDD3 (5 bases). Between the trimmed V and J ends, which lost 2 bases and 0 bases, there was a span of 13 bases. There are 16 residues in the CDR3. Germline V CDR1 and CDR2: TSWWSYY, QGS. The CDR3 bases are TGTGCTCTTGGGGAAGTAAGGGGAATGTACACCGATAAACTCATCTTT. This sequence encodes CALGEVRGMYTDKLIF.

A remark on this clone: At one end the junction does not follow the germline gene, possibly because of a read error. The V and J genes are TRDV1 and TRDJ1, with TRDD3 matching over 9 bases. The CDR3 sequence is 18 residues long. The V gene's germline CDR1 is TSWWSYY and CDR2 QGS. The CDR3 protein is CALGERRGDTPITDKLIF. CDR3 nucleotides: TGCGCTCTTGGGGAACGAAGGGGGGATACACCCATTACCGATAAACTCATCTTT.

This clone was detected only a few times. V usage is TRDV1 and J usage is TRDJ1; possibly TRDD2 or TRDD3 for D (9 bases each). CDR3 length equals 21 residues. The germline V gene has CDR1 TSWWSYY and CDR2 QGS. V was trimmed by 1 base and J by 0 bases, leaving 27 bases between them. The DNA of the CDR3 is TGTGCTCTTGGGGAACGATCCTCCTTCCTACTGGGGGACCCCTACACCGATAAACTCATCTTT. Translation gives CALGERSSFLLGDPYTDKLIF.

The chain couples TRDV1 to TRDJ1; D is uncertain. Trimming took off 2 bases at V and 4 bases at J, with 20 bases between the two ends. From germline, CDR1 is TSWWSYY and CDR2 QGS. This CDR3 is 17 amino acids long. The CDR3 nucleotides read TGTGCTCTTGGGGAAGGGCCCAAAGGGGCAGCCAACGATAAACTCATCTTT. It translates to CALGEGPKGAANDKLIF.

V and J are TRDV2 and TRDJ1, with 13 bases aligning to TRDD3. Trimming took 9 bases from V and 3 from J; bases not matched to a gene: 18. CDR1 is GEAIGNYY, CDR2 EKD, per germline. The length of the CDR3 is 18 residues. In DNA, the CDR3 is TGTGCCCCCCGGGTACTGGGGGATACGCGGATCATTCCCGATAAACTCATCTTT. Amino acid sequence: CAPRVLGDTRIIPDKLIF.

This clone was found a few times. The chain carries TRDV1 and TRDJ1; 11 nucleotides agree with TRDD3. Germline V gene lookup returns CDR1 TSWWSYY and CDR2 QGS. The V gene end was trimmed by 0 bases and the J gene end by 0 bases; junction bases not matched to a gene: 21. The CDR3 sequence is 23 residues long. The CDR3 sequence: CALGELSSIVKVWGIQYTDKLIF. CDR3 sequence (DNA): TGTGCTCTTGGGGAACTTTCCAGCATCGTTAAGGTCTGGGGGATACAGTACACCGATAAACTCATCTTT.

J is TRDJ1 and V is TRDV1; 8 bases align to TRDD3. The CDR3 spans 17 residues. Germline values: CDR1 TSWWSYY, CDR2 QGS. The V gene end was trimmed by 0 bases and the J gene end by 0 bases; junction bases not matched to a gene: 6. The CDR3 nucleotides are TGTGCTCTTGGGGAACTTTCCTGGGGGACTCACACCGATAAACTCATCTTT. Protein sequence: CALGELSWGTHTDKLIF.

The chain links TRDV1 to TRDJ1; D is possibly TRDD2 (5 bases). Germline V lookup: CDR1 TSWWSYY, CDR2 QGS. The V and J ends lost 0 bases and 11 bases respectively, with 16 bases between them. This CDR3 is built from 14 residues. CDR3 in amino acids: CALGELGPLHPLIF. The CDR3 coding sequence is TGTGCTCTTGGGGAACTCGGTCCCCTACACCCCCTCATCTTT.

This clone was recorded a few times. The chain uses TRDV1 and TRDJ1; 13 bases match TRDD3. V gave up 1 base and J gave up 1 base; unmatched junction bases: 9. This CDR3 has 19 residues. Germline CDR1 and CDR2: TSWWSYY and QGS. As DNA, the CDR3 is TGTGCTCTTGGGGAACGACCCTACTGGGGGATACGGGTCACCGATAAACTCATCTTT. Encoded protein: CALGERPYWGIRVTDKLIF.

This chain links TRDV2 with TRDJ1; 9 bases fit TRDD3. This CDR3 region has 15 residues. From germline, CDR1 is GEAIGNYY and CDR2 EKD. V lost 3 bases, J lost 14 bases, and 18 bases stayed unmatched. Here the CDR3 reads CACDAYWGTNPARIF. The CDR3 region has the DNA TGTGCCTGTGACGCATACTGGGGGACAAATCCTGCTAGGATCTTT.

This clone came up a few times. The chain joins TRDV1 to TRDJ1, with TRDD3 matching over 11 bases. Unmatched junction bases numbered 14, after V lost 3 bases and J lost 11 bases. The germline CDR1 and CDR2 sequences are TSWWSYY and QGS. This CDR3 is built from 16 residues. The CDR3 region has the DNA TGTGCTCTTGGGGACAATTCCCCCTGGGGGATACTTGGTCTCATCTTT. Translating it yields CALGDNSPWGILGLIF.

The chain combines TRDV1 with TRDJ1; 9 bases agree with TRDD3. Germline loops: CDR1 TSWWSYY, CDR2 QGS. CDR3 length equals 18 residues. The V segment lost 4 bases and the J segment 0 bases; nucleotides outside the gene matches: 12. The CDR3 nucleotides are TGTGCTCTTGGGGGCCACTGGGGGACCCTACTGAACACCGATAAACTCATCTTT. Residues: CALGGHWGTLLNTDKLIF.

The rearrangement joins TRDV1 to TRDJ1, with TRDD3 matching 12 bases. The CDR3 has 23 residues. With 5 bases clipped from V and 1 base from J, the junction kept 26 bases outside the gene matches. Germline CDR1 and CDR2: TSWWSYY and QGS. Here the CDR3 reads CALGSQVGPSPWGIRIGTDKLIF. CDR3 DNA: TGTGCTCTTGGGTCCCAGGTAGGCCCTTCCCCCTGGGGGATACGGATAGGCACCGATAAACTCATCTTT.

V is TRDV1 and J is TRDJ2; D not certain. V lost 5 bases and J lost 4, with 17 bases in between. The CDR3 covers 16 residues. Germline CDR1 is TSWWSYY and CDR2 is QGS. CDR3 DNA sequence: TGTGCTCTTGGGAAGCCCCCGCCCTATCCGACAGCACAACTCTTCTTT. This encodes CALGKPPPYPTAQLFF.

The rearrangement joins TRDV1 to TRDJ1; maybe TRDD3 (8 bases). Trimming stripped 2 bases from V and 3 bases from J, with 34 bases between. Germline V CDR1 and CDR2: TSWWSYY, QGS. This CDR3 region has 22 residues. CDR3 DNA sequence: TGTGCTCTTGGGGAATTTGACTTCCTAATCGTACTGGGGGGCAGAGGGTCCGATAAACTCATCTTT. Amino acid sequence: CALGEFDFLIVLGGRGSDKLIF.

V gene TRDV1 combines with J gene TRDJ1; tentatively, D is TRDD3 (6 bases). The CDR3 contains 17 residues. Trimming removed 1 base at V and 1 base at J, with 16 bases between. CDR1 and CDR2 from the germline V gene are TSWWSYY and QGS. As DNA, the CDR3 is TGTGCTCTTGGGGAACCTAAGGTCTTGGGGGCCACCGATAAACTCATCTTT. Amino acids: CALGEPKVLGATDKLIF.

The chain couples TRDV1 to TRDJ1, with 10 bases that match TRDD3. Germline loops: CDR1 TSWWSYY, CDR2 QGS. Germline trimming cut 3 bases from V and 0 bases from J; bases unmatched to any gene: 25. There are 23 residues in the CDR3. CDR3 region: CALGDQNLPPSYWGIRYTDKLIF. The CDR3 DNA sequence: TGTGCTCTTGGGGACCAGAACCTTCCCCCATCGTACTGGGGGATCCGGTACACCGATAAACTCATCTTT.

This clone turned up a few times. The chain has TRDV1 and TRDJ1; 13 bases agree with TRDD3. V was clipped by 3 bases and J by 0 bases; unmatched bases: 31. CDR3 length: 26 amino acids. Germline V gene sequence: CDR1 TSWWSYY, CDR2 QGS. The CDR3 DNA follows: TGTGCTCTTGGGGACGCGGCCTTCCCCCTGGACTTACTGGGGGATACGCTGATGATCTACACCGATAAACTCATCTTT. The encoded protein is CALGDAAFPLDLLGDTLMIYTDKLIF.

The chain couples TRDV1 to TRDJ1, with TRDD3 as a possible D gene (6 bases). From germline, CDR1 is TSWWSYY and CDR2 QGS. The CDR3 loop spans 26 amino acids. V dropped 0 bases and J dropped 0 bases, with 41 bases sitting between them. The CDR3 protein is CALGELIPGGGLGDTEVGDYTDKLIF. CDR3 sequence (DNA): TGTGCTCTTGGGGAACTAATTCCGGGTGGTGGACTGGGAGATACAGAGGTCGGAGACTACACCGATAAACTCATCTTT.

The V call is TRDV1, the J call TRDJ1; 9 nucleotides align to TRDD3. Germline-derived CDR1 and CDR2 are TSWWSYY and QGS. The ends lost 3 bases at V and 5 bases at J; junction bases unmatched: 31. The CDR3 has 23 residues. CDR3 DNA: TGTGCTCTTGGGGAGCTAATTATCGATCCTACGGTGGGGGATAGTTGGTCGACTGATAAACTCATCTTT. Protein: CALGELIIDPTVGDSWSTDKLIF.

This clone was seen a handful of times. V is TRDV1 and J is TRDJ1; 10 nucleotides match TRDD3. Germline CDR1 is TSWWSYY and CDR2 is QGS. Germline trimming cut 2 bases from V and 0 bases from J; bases unmatched to any gene: 9. This CDR3 spans 18 amino acids. CDR3 in amino acids: CALGELVRLGDYTDKLIF. CDR3 bases: TGTGCTCTTGGGGAATTGGTCCGACTGGGGGATTACACCGATAAACTCATCTTT.

Concerning this clone itself: Distinct nucleotide sequences in the sample also encode this CDR3. This chain joins TRDV1 and TRDJ1; a possible D gene is TRDD3 (6 bases). The CDR3 loop spans 22 amino acids. Trimming left V 1 base short and J 0 bases short, with 30 bases between. CDR1 TSWWSYY and CDR2 QGS come from the germline V gene. Here the CDR3 DNA reads TGTGCTCTTGGGGAACCGTCCTTTCCCACCGTACTGGGTATGGCGTACACCGATAAACTCATCTTT. Amino acids: CALGEPSFPTVLGMAYTDKLIF.